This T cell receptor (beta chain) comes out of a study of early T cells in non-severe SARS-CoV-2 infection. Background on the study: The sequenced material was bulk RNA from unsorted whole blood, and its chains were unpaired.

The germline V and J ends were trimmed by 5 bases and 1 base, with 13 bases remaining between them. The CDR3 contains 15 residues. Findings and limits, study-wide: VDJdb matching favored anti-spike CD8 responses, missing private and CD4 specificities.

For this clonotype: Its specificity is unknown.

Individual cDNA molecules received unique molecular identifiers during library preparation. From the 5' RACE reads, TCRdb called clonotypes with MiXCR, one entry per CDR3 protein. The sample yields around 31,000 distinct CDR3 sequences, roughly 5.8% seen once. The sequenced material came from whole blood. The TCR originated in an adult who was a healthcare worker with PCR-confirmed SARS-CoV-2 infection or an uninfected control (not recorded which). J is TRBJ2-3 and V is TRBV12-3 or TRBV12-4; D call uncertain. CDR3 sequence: CASSQSRFGTDTQYF. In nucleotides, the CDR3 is TGTGCCAGCAGTCAATCCCGTTTCGGCACAGATACGCAGTATTTT.